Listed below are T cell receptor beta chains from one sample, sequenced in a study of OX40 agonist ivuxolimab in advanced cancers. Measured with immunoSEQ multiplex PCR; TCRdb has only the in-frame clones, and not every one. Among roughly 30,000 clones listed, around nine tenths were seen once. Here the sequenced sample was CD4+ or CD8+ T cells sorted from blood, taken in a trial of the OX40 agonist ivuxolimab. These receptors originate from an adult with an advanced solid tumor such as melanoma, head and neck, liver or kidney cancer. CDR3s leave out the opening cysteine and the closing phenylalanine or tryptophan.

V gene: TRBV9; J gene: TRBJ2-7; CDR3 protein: ASSVARAGASRGEQY
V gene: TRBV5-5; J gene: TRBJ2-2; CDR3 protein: ASSLAGGTNTGELF
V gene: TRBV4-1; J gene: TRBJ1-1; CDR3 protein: ASSLRLDTEAF
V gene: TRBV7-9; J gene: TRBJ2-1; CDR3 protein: ASSLGGTYNEQF
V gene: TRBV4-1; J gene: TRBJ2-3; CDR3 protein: ASSQPPGGSTDTQY
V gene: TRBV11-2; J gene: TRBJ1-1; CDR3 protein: ASSLGQMNTEAF
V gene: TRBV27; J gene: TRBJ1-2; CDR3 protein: ASSLSKYGLDGYT
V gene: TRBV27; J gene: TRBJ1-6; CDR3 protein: ASSLGHRNSPLH
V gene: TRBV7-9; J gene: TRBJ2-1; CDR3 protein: ASSRDRPYNEQF
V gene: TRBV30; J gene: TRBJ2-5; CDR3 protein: ACGRGYQETQY